This record concerns one T cell receptor (beta chain) sequence. Trimming left V 3 bases short and J 2 bases short, with 9 bases between. Germline values: CDR1 MNHEY, CDR2 SVGAGI. This CDR3 comprises 14 residues. The sample is drawn from a study of T cells after yellow fever vaccination. TCRdb redid the calling of the 5' RACE reads with MiXCR, one entry per CDR3 protein. The top ten clones hold more than 13% of a sample with almost 600,000 distinct CDR3 sequences, roughly 13% of them seen once. The source material was PBMCs, sampled on the day of the yellow fever booster vaccination. This clonotype originated in a man aged 30-40 years who received the YFV17D yellow fever vaccine. This chain links TRBV6-5 with TRBJ2-3; D might be TRBD1 or TRBD2, each matching 6 bases. CDR3 amino acids: CASSYRGDTDTQYF. The CDR3 nucleotides read TGTGCCAGCAGTTATAGGGGGGACACAGATACGCAGTATTTT.